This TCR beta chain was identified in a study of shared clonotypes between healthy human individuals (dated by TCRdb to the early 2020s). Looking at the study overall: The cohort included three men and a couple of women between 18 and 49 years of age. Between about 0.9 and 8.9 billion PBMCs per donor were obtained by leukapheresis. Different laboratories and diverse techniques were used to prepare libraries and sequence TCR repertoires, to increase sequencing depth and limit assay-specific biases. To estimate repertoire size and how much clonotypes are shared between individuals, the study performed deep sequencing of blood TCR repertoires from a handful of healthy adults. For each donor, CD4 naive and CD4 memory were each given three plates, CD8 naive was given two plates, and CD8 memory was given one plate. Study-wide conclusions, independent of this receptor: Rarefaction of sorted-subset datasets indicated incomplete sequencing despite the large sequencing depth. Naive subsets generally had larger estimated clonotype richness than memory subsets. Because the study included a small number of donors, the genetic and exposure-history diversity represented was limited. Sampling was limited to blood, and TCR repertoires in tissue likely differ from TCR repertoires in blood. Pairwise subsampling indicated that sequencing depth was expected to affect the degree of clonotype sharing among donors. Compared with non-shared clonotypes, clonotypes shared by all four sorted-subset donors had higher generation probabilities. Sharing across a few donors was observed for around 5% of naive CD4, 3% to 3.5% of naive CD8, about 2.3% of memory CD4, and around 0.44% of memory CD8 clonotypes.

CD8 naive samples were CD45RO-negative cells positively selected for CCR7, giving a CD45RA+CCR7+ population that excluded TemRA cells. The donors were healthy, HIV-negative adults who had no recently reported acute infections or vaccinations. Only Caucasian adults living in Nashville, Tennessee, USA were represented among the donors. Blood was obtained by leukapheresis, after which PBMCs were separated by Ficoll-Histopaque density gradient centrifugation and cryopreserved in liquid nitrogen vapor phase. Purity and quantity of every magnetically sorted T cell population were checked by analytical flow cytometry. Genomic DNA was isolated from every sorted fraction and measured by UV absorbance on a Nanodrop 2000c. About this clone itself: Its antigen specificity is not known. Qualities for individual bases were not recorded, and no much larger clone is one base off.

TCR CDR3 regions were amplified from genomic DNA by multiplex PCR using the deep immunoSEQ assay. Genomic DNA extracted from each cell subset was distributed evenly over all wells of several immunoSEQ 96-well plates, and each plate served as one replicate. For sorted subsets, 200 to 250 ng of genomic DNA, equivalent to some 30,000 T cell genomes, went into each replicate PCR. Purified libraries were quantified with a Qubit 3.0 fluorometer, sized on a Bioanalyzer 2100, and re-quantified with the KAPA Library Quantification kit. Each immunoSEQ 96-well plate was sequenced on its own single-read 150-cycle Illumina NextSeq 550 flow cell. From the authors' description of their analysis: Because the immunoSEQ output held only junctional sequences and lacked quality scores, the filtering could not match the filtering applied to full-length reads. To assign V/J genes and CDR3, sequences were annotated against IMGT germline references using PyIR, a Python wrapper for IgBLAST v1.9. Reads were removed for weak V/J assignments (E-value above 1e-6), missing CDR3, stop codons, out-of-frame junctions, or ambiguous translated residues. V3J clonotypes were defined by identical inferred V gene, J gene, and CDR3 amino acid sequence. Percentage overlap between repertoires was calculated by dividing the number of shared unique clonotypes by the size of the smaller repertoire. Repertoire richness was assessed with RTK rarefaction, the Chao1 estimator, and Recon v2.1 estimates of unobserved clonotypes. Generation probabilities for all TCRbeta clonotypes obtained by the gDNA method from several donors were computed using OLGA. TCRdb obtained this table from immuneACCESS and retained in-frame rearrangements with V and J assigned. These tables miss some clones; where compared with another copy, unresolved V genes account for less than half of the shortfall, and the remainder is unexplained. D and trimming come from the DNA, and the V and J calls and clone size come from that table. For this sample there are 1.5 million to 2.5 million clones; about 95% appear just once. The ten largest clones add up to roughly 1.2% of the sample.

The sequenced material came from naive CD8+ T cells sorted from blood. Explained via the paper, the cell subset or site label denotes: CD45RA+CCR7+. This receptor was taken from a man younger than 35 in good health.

The CDR3 reads CASSQDNRSGGDTEAFF. Here is the DNA: TGCGCCAGCAGCCAAGATAACAGGTCCGGGGGGGACACTGAAGCTTTCTTT. The rearranged chain carries TRBV4-1 and TRBJ1-1; TRBD1 might be the D gene, on 5 matching bases. The trim is 0 bases for V and 3 bases for J, with a gap of 17 bases between the germline ends. Via the germline V gene, CDR1 is MGHRA and CDR2 YSYEKL. There are 17 amino acids in the CDR3, from cysteine to phenylalanine inclusive. The retained sequence is limited to the CDR3, 51 bases, with the frame set at the first base.